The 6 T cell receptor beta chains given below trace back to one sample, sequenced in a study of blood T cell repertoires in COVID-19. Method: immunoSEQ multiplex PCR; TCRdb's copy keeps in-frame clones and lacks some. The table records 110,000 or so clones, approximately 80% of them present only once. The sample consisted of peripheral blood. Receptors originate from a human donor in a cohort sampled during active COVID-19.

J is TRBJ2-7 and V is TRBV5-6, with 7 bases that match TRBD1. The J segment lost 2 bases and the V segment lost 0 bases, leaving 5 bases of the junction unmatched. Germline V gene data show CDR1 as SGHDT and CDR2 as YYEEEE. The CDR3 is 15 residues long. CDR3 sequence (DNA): TGTGCCAGCAGCTTGGCCCCAGGGGGAACCTACGAGCAGTACTTC. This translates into CASSLAPGGTYEQYF.

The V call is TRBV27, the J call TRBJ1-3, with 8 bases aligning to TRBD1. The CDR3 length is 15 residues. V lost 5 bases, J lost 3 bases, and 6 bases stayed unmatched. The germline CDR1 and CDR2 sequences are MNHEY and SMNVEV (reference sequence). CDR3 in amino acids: CASSPGQGYGNTIYF. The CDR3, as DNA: TGTGCCAGCAGTCCAGGACAGGGTTATGGAAACACCATATATTTT.

The CDR3 sequence: CASSPDLAGGGDTQYF. The CDR3 DNA reads as TGTGCCAGCAGCCCGGACCTAGCGGGAGGAGGAGATACGCAGTATTTT. The chain is built from TRBV3-1 (or the pseudogene TRBV3-2) and TRBJ2-3; 11 positions match TRBD2. The CDR3 runs 16 residues. With V trimmed by 4 bases and J by 5 bases, 8 bases remained unmatched. Germline V gene lookup returns CDR1 LGHDT and CDR2 YNNKEL (reference sequence).

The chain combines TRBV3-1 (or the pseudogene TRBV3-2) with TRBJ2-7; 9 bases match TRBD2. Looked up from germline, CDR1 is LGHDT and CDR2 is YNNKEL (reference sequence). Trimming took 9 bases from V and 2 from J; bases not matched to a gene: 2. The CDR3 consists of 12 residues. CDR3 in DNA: TGTGCCAGTAGCGGGAGTGCCTACGAGCAGTACTTC. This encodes CASSGSAYEQYF.

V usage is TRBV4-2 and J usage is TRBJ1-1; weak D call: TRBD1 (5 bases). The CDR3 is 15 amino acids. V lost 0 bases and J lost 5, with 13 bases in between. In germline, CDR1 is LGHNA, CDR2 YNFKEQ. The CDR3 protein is CASSQEARVLTEAFF. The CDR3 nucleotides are TGTGCCAGCAGCCAAGAAGCCAGGGTATTAACTGAAGCTTTCTTT.

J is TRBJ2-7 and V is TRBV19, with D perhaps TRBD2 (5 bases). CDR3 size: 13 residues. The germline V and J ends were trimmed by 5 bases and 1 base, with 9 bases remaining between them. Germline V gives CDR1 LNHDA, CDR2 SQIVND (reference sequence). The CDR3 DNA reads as TGTGCCAGTAGTCTCCCGGGATCCTACGAGCAGTACTTC. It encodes CASSLPGSYEQYF.